The sequence of this T cell receptor beta chain was determined in a study of Ad26.COV2.S vaccination and SARS-CoV-2 variants. Study outcomes and limitations: The TCR breadth and depth analyses may have produced an underestimate of total T cell responses.

Treatment described: around 19 received Ad26.COV2.S at low or high dose, single or two shots; several received placebo; per-sample allocation not given. After the first vaccine or placebo injection, samples were drawn on day 63. V was pared by 5 bases and J by 4 bases, with 8 bases between. Germline V CDR1 and CDR2: KGHDR, SFDVKD. CDR3 length: 13 amino acids. Worth noting for this clone: No antigen is known for it.

Profiled with immunoSEQ multiplex PCR; TCRdb holds only in-frame clones, not every one. This table has approximately 300,000 clones, around 84% appearing once. V usage is TRBV24-1 and J usage is TRBJ1-3; unclear D gene. The TCR was taken from a person aged 18 to 59 who received the Ad26.COV2.S COVID-19 vaccine or a placebo. The source material was peripheral blood, sampled in a trial of Ad26.COV2.S vaccine versus placebo. The DNA for the CDR3 is TGTGCCACCAGTGGAGGGTCAGGAAACACCATATATTTT. Translating gives CATSGGSGNTIYF.